A single sample is the source of the 22 T cell receptor beta chains below, sequenced in a study of shared clonotypes between healthy human individuals (dated by TCRdb to the early 2020s). The receptor library was made with the immunoSEQ multiplex PCR assay. In its TCRdb copy, this immuneACCESS table keeps in-frame sequences only and misses some clones. Where compared with another copy, unresolved V genes explain less than half of these, and the others have no known cause. In this sample the table shows approximately 1,500,000 clones, more than 95% of which occur a single time. The ten top clones hold about 1.2% of the sample. Input material: naive CD4+ T cells sorted from blood. The sample's cell subset or site label is to be understood as: CD45RA+ positively selected. Receptors were obtained from a man aged 25-45 years in good health.

The CDR3: CASSLDPGWGGSTDTQYF. The CDR3 DNA reads as TGTGCCAGCAGCTTAGACCCTGGCTGGGGTGGGAGCACAGATACGCAGTATTTT. The V gene is TRBV11-2, the J gene TRBJ2-3; no reliable D call. The CDR3 totals 18 residues. Trimming removed 0 bases from V and 0 bases from J, with 16 bases in between. CDR1 SGHAT and CDR2 FQNNGV come from the germline V gene.

The chain carries TRBV5-4 and TRBJ2-2; 7 bases fit TRBD1. Germline loops: CDR1 SGHNT, CDR2 YYREEE (reference sequence). V lost 3 bases to trimming and J lost 4 bases; unmatched junction nucleotides: 9. CDR3 length equals 16 residues. In DNA, the CDR3 is TGTGCCAGCAGCTCTGGGACAGACACCTTCACCGGGGAGCTGTTTTTT. Its protein product is CASSSGTDTFTGELFF. Full variable domain (remainder filled in from reference TRBV5-4 and TRBJ2-2): ETGVTQSPTHLIKTRGQQVTLRCSSQSGHNTVSWYQQALGQGPQFIFQYYREEENGRGNFPPRFSGLQFPNYSSELNVNALELDDSALYLCASSSGTDTFTGELFFGEGSRLTVL.

This chain joins TRBV10-3 and TRBJ1-5; D is possibly TRBD1 (5 bases). Trimming cost V 10 bases and J 2 bases, with 15 bases left between them. Germline V gene lookup returns CDR1 ENHRY and CDR2 SYGVKD. CDR3 length equals 14 residues. Here the CDR3 DNA reads TGTGCCACCGCGTCAGGGATCGGCAATCAGCCCCAGCATTTT. Translating it yields CATASGIGNQPQHF.

The chain recombines TRBV18 with TRBJ2-1, with TRBD2 matching 10 bases. Germline CDR1 reads KGHSH; CDR2 reads LQKENI. The CDR3 has 16 residues. Trimming removed 1 base from V and 3 bases from J; junction bases left unmatched: 3. CDR3 protein: CASSPLTSGYYNEQFF. The CDR3 coding sequence is TGTGCCAGCTCACCACTGACTAGCGGGTACTACAATGAGCAGTTCTTC.

The V call is TRBV19, the J call TRBJ2-2; D remains unclear. This CDR3 has 12 residues. The V end was cut by 6 bases, the J end by 5 bases, with 7 bases between. Germline V CDR1 and CDR2: LNHDA, SQIVND (reference sequence). The CDR3 DNA is TGTGCCAGTAGAAGGTGGACCGGGGAGCTGTTTTTT. The encoded protein is CASRRWTGELFF.

The chain combines TRBV6-5 with TRBJ1-1; tentatively, D is TRBD1 (5 bases). Trimming took 2 bases from V and 1 from J, leaving 11 bases between them. The CDR3 runs to 15 residues. Germline V CDR1 and CDR2: MNHEY, SVGAGI. CDR3 loop: CASSYPGRGNTEAFF. The DNA of the CDR3 is TGTGCCAGCAGTTACCCGGGACGGGGGAACACTGAAGCTTTCTTT.

The chain couples TRBV7-8 to TRBJ2-1, with D possibly being TRBD1 or TRBD2 (5 bases each). The CDR3 contains 18 residues. From germline, CDR1 is SGHVS and CDR2 FQNEAQ. With 2 bases removed from V and 8 bases from J, the gap between germline ends came to 25 bases. The DNA for the CDR3 is TGTGCCAGCAGCTTAATCGTTGTAGGGTTTGGGGACCAGGATGAGCAGTTCTTC. Residues: CASSLIVVGFGDQDEQFF. The complete variable domain, with remaining parts taken from reference TRBV7-8 and TRBJ2-1, reads GAGVSQSPRYKVAKRGQDVALRCDPISGHVSLFWYQQALGQGPEFLTYFQNEAQLDKSGLPSDRFFAERPEGSVSTLKIQRTQQEDSAVYLCASSLIVVGFGDQDEQFFGPGTRLTVL.

The gene calls are TRBV29-1 and TRBJ2-7, with TRBD1 identical over 11 bases. Per the germline V gene, CDR1 is SQVTM and CDR2 is ANQGSEA. This CDR3 is 13 amino acids long. Germline trimming cut 7 bases from V and 1 base from J; bases unmatched to any gene: 3. CDR3 sequence: CSGGQGESYEQYF. In DNA form, the CDR3 reads TGCAGCGGGGGACAGGGGGAATCCTACGAGCAGTACTTC.

On this clone itself: The identical CDR3 is also encoded by other nucleotide sequences in the sample. The chain combines TRBV7-2 with TRBJ2-3; 7 nucleotides match TRBD2. The trim removed 5 bases at V and 0 bases at J, leaving 2 bases unmatched. The CDR3 is made up of 14 amino acids. Germline V gene lookup returns CDR1 SGHTA and CDR2 FQGNSA. The CDR3 DNA follows: TGTGCCAGCAGCCGGACTAGGAGCACAGATACGCAGTATTTT. It specifies CASSRTRSTDTQYF.

This chain uses TRBV28 with TRBJ1-2; perhaps TRBD1 as D (5 bases). The CDR3 totals 14 residues. Germline values: CDR1 MDHEN, CDR2 SYDVKM. Trimming removed 4 bases at V and 6 bases at J, with 15 bases between. The CDR3 sequence is CASSSPTRANGYTF. The CDR3 bases are TGTGCCAGCAGTTCCCCCACCAGGGCAAATGGCTACACCTTC.

The chain joins TRBV19 to TRBJ1-1, with a weak D call TRBD1 (5 bases). CDR1 LNHDA and CDR2 SQIVND come from the germline V gene (reference sequence). V lost 3 bases to trimming and J lost 2 bases, with 16 bases between them. The CDR3 consists of 16 residues. The CDR3 region has the DNA TGTGCCAGTAGTATTGTCATTGGGACGGGAAACACTGAAGCTTTCTTT. It yields the protein CASSIVIGTGNTEAFF. The variable domain in full, with the rest retrieved from reference TRBV19 and TRBJ1-1, is DGGITQSPKYLFRKEGQNVTLSCEQNLNHDAMYWYRQDPGQGLRLIYYSQIVNDFQKGDIAEGYSVSREKKESFPLTVTSAQKNPTAFYLCASSIVIGTGNTEAFFGQGTRLTVV.

This clone was seen just once. The V call is TRBV5-1, the J call TRBJ2-2; D possibly corresponds to TRBD1 (5 bases). Trimming removed 2 bases from V and 1 base from J, with 9 bases in between. CDR1 and CDR2 (germline): SGHRS, YFSETQ. The CDR3 covers 15 residues. The CDR3: CASSFSQGNTGELFF. CDR3 nucleotide sequence: TGCGCCAGCAGCTTTAGTCAGGGGAACACCGGGGAGCTGTTTTTT.

This clone was recorded once. The chain combines TRBV5-1 with TRBJ2-3, with 12 bases aligning to TRBD1. Germline V gives CDR1 SGHRS, CDR2 YFSETQ. CDR3 length: 15 residues. Germline trimming cut 1 base from V and 5 bases from J; bases unmatched to any gene: 2. The CDR3 here is CASSLRDRGRDTQYF. CDR3 DNA: TGCGCCAGCAGCTTGAGGGACAGGGGGCGAGATACGCAGTATTTT.

This clone was seen once. The chain has TRBV28 and TRBJ1-5; D gene ambiguous. The CDR3 extends over 16 amino acids. The V end was cut by 6 bases, the J end by 3 bases, with 18 bases between. Germline V gives CDR1 MDHEN, CDR2 SYDVKM. The CDR3 nucleotides are TGTGCCAGCAGCCGGAGGCCTAGGGATCTCAATCAGCCCCAGCATTTT. This codes for CASSRRPRDLNQPQHF. The full variable domain, its missing parts supplied by reference TRBV28 and TRBJ1-5, is DVKVTQSSRYLVKRTGEKVFLECVQDMDHENMFWYRQDPGLGLRLIYFSYDVKMKEKGDIPEGYSVSREKKERFSLILESASTNQTSMYLCASSRRPRDLNQPQHFGDGTRLSIL.

This clone is a singleton in its sample. This sequence joins TRBV2 and TRBJ1-5, with D perhaps TRBD1 (5 bases). This CDR3 region has 12 residues. Germline values: CDR1 SNHLY, CDR2 FYNNEI. Trimming left V 6 bases short and J 9 bases short, with 12 bases between. For the CDR3, the DNA is TGTGCCAGCAGGATCCCCGGGGGGCCCCAGCATTTT. It yields the protein CASRIPGGPQHF.

The CDR3 nucleotides read TGTGCCAGCAGCTTAGAGTCGGGCACTGAGCAGTTCTTC. It codes for CASSLESGTEQFF. The chain joins TRBV7-9 to TRBJ2-1; D is unclear. The CDR3 covers 13 residues. CDR1 is SEHNR, CDR2 FQNEAQ, per germline (reference sequence). The germline V and J ends were trimmed by 1 base and 9 bases, with 10 bases remaining between them.

The V and J genes are TRBV6-5 and TRBJ2-5, with no clear D. CDR1 MNHEY and CDR2 SVGAGI come from the germline V gene. The CDR3 spans 14 residues. V lost 4 bases to trimming and J lost 5 bases, with 14 bases between them. The CDR3 is CASSFVVKGETQYF. In DNA, the CDR3 is TGTGCCAGCAGTTTCGTAGTCAAAGGGGAGACCCAGTACTTC.

The chain has TRBV5-8 and TRBJ2-2, with 15 bases that match TRBD2. Trimming removed 4 bases from V and 4 bases from J; junction bases left unmatched: 8. This CDR3 contains 18 residues. The V gene's germline CDR1 is SGHTS and CDR2 YDEGEE. The CDR3 protein is CASSRSGLAGGGTGELFF. Written as DNA, the CDR3 is TGTGCCAGCAGCCGATCAGGACTAGCGGGAGGGGGCACCGGGGAGCTGTTTTTT.

This rearrangement joins TRBV19 to TRBJ2-1, with 10 bases matching TRBD2. The germline CDR1 and CDR2 sequences are LNHDA and SQIVND (reference sequence). The CDR3 length is 13 residues. J lost 8 bases, V lost 11 bases, and 9 bases had no gene match. The CDR3 loop reads CAAQREGRDEQFF. CDR3 bases: TGTGCCGCTCAGCGGGAGGGCCGGGATGAGCAGTTCTTC.

In regard to this clone: The same CDR3 also results from other DNA sequences found in this sample. The chain joins TRBV11-2 to TRBJ2-7, with 10 bases fitting TRBD1. The V gene's germline CDR1 is SGHAT and CDR2 FQNNGV. This CDR3 contains 14 residues. Germline trimming cut 5 bases from V and 1 base from J; bases unmatched to any gene: 2. The CDR3 spells CASSRDRGSYEQYF. The CDR3 bases are TGTGCCAGCAGCCGGGACAGGGGTTCCTACGAGCAGTACTTC.

The chain uses TRBV5-4 and TRBJ2-2; D is unresolved. Per the germline V gene, CDR1 is SGHNT and CDR2 is YYREEE (reference sequence). V was clipped by 1 base and J by 4 bases, with 8 bases between them. This CDR3 is built from 14 residues. CDR3 sequence (DNA): TGTGCCAGCAGCTTGTTCAGGTCCACCGGGGAGCTGTTTTTT. It encodes CASSLFRSTGELFF.

This sequence joins TRBV23-1 and TRBJ2-7; possibly TRBD1 for D (5 bases). TRBV23-1 is an open reading frame whose function is uncertain. The CDR3 has 14 residues. Deletions cut 4 bases from V and 0 bases from J, with 10 bases between. The CDR3 here is CASSRQRSSYEQYF. In nucleotides, the CDR3 is TGCGCCAGCAGTCGACAGCGAAGCTCCTACGAGCAGTACTTC.